This T cell receptor beta chain came from a study of blood T cell repertoires in COVID-19. Study information: COVID-19 samples from acute and convalescent phases originated in the United States, Italy and Spain. PBMCs, B-cell-depleted T cells, or T cells were the source of the cDNA or gDNA that made up the material.

The data were produced by immunoSEQ multiplex PCR, yet TCRdb's version contains in-frame clones alone and is incomplete. The table shows a few hundred thousand clones, with roughly 89% occurring only once. This clone was observed a handful of times. Losses at the gene ends were 1 base for V and 4 bases for J; bases not matched to a gene: 11. The length of the CDR3 is 18 residues. In germline, CDR1 is SGHVS, CDR2 FNYEAQ. This receptor was identified in a woman in her fifties or sixties who had been exposed to COVID-19. The sample was PBMCs or T cells enriched from blood (not recorded which). The chain joins TRBV7-6 to TRBJ1-3, with 9 bases identical to TRBD1. In DNA form, the CDR3 reads TGTGCCAGCAGCTTAGGCCCCCTAAGACAGGGGGGGGGAAACACCATATATTTT. The encoded protein is CASSLGPLRQGGGNTIYF.